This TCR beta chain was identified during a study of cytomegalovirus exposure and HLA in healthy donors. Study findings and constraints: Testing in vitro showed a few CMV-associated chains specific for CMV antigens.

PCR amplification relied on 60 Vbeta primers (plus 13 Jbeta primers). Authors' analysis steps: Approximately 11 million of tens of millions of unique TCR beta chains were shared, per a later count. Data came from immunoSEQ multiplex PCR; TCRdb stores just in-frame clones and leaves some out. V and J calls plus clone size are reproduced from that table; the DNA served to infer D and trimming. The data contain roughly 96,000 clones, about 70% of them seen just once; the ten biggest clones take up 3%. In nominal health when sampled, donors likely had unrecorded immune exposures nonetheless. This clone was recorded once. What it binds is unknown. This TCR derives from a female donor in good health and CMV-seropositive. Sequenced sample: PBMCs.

The CDR3 sequence is CASSPRASGYLPQYF. Written as DNA, the CDR3 is TGTGCCAGCAGTCCCCGTGCTAGCGGGTATCTTCCGCAGTATTTT. The V and J genes are TRBV25-1 and TRBJ2-3; TRBD2 matches 8 bases. Trimming took 5 bases from V and 10 from J; bases not matched to a gene: 14. This CDR3 is 15 amino acids long. Per germline, CDR1 MGHDK and CDR2 SYGVNS.